This T cell receptor (beta chain) appears in the sequencing data of a study of blood T cell repertoires in COVID-19. Overall study context: The study drew acute and convalescent COVID-19 samples from the United States, Italy and Spain. PBMCs, B-cell-depleted T cells, or T cells were the source of the cDNA or gDNA that made up the material.

Methods used by the authors: Estimation of nucleated cell counts was performed using reference gene primer amplification. Some clones are missing from TCRdb's copy, which holds only in-frame ones; the method was immunoSEQ multiplex PCR. V, J and clone size are taken as reported in that table, and D and trimming were inferred from the DNA itself. The sample holds 90,000 or so clones, 75% to 90% seen once. This CDR3 contains 14 residues. Germline V gives CDR1 LNHDA, CDR2 SQIVND (reference sequence). V was pared by 3 bases and J by 4 bases, with 10 bases between. This clonotype was obtained from a woman aged 70 to 79 with acute or convalescent COVID-19. This sequence joins TRBV19 and TRBJ2-1; D uncertain. Sample: peripheral blood. The CDR3 region is CASSMERVYNEQFF. The CDR3 nucleotides read TGTGCCAGTAGTATGGAACGGGTATACAATGAGCAGTTCTTC. Variable domain in full (rest from reference TRBV19 and TRBJ2-1): DGGITQSPKYLFRKEGQNVTLSCEQNLNHDAMYWYRQDPGQGLRLIYYSQIVNDFQKGDIAEGYSVSREKKESFPLTVTSAQKNPTAFYLCASSMERVYNEQFFGPGTRLTVL.